This T cell receptor (beta chain) was recorded in a study of blood T cell repertoires in COVID-19. Here immunoSEQ multiplex PCR was the method, and the copy in TCRdb shows in-frame clones only, minus some. Among about 390,000 clones, just under 90% were seen once, and the ten largest hold about 9.4%. Per the germline V gene, CDR1 is LNHDA and CDR2 is SQIVND (reference sequence). The CDR3 is 14 residues long. Deletions cut 5 bases from V and 4 bases from J, with 12 bases between. This chain links TRBV19 with TRBJ1-5, with D possibly being TRBD1 (6 bases). The TCR originated in a woman aged 45-65 years who had recovered from COVID-19. Input material: PBMCs or T cells enriched from blood (not recorded which). The CDR3 here is CASSWDTVNQPQHF. The CDR3, as DNA: TGTGCCAGTAGTTGGGACACGGTAAATCAGCCCCAGCATTTT. The variable domain in full, with the rest retrieved from reference TRBV19 and TRBJ1-5, is DGGITQSPKYLFRKEGQNVTLSCEQNLNHDAMYWYRQDPGQGLRLIYYSQIVNDFQKGDIAEGYSVSREKKESFPLTVTSAQKNPTAFYLCASSWDTVNQPQHFGDGTRLSIL.